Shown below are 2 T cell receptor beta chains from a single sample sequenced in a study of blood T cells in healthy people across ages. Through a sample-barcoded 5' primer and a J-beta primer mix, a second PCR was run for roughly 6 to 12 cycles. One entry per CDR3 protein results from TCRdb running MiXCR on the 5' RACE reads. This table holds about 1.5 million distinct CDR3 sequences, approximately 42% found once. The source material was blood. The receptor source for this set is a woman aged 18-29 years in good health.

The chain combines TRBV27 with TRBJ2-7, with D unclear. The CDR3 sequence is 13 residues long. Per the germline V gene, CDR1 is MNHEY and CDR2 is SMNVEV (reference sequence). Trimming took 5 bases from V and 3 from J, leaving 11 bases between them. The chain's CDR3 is CASSLEFGYEQYF. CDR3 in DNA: TGTGCCAGCAGTCTGGAATTTGGCTACGAGCAGTACTTC.

CDR3 protein: CSAVRGGTDTQFF. Here the CDR3 DNA reads TGCAGTGCAGTACGGGGGGGCACAGATACGCAGTTCTTC. The chain links TRBV20-1 to TRBJ2-1, with 8 bases that match TRBD2. The J segment lost 12 bases and the V segment lost 6 bases, leaving 13 bases of the junction unmatched. CDR3 length equals 13 residues. The germline CDR1 and CDR2 sequences are DFQATT and SNEGSKA (reference sequence).